Sequencing of this TCR beta chain was carried out in a study of blood T cell repertoires in COVID-19. Participants were aged roughly 18 to 89 years from about two dozen US areas. Cohort allocation depended upon clinical history that participants reported. Repertoires were generated with immunoSEQ multiplex PCR, while TCRdb's copy carries only in-frame clones and drops some. The profile shows roughly 200,000 clones, around 86% of them singletons. This receptor was identified in a man aged 25 to 40 in a cohort exposed to, infected with or recovered from COVID-19 (not recorded which). The specimen was PBMCs or T cells enriched from blood (not recorded which).

This CDR3 is CASSQDPGRRVGSTDTQYF. The CDR3 DNA follows: TGCGCCAGCAGCCAAGACCCCGGTCGGAGGGTCGGTAGCACAGATACGCAGTATTTT. This chain uses TRBV4-3 with TRBJ2-3; TRBD2 is a possible D gene (6 bases). The germline CDR1 and CDR2 sequences are LGHNA and YSLEER. With 0 bases removed from V and 0 bases from J, the gap between germline ends came to 19 bases. The CDR3 consists of 19 residues.